This TCR beta chain was identified in a study of vaccination and CD4 T cells after COVID-19. Study findings and constraints: SARS-CoV-2-reactive clonotypes rose nonsignificantly, with the median going from about 20 to 38.

There are 14 residues in the CDR3. Germline loops: CDR1 KGHSH, CDR2 LQKENI. V was cut by 5 bases and J by 4 bases, with 11 bases left in between. Sample treatment: roughly ten-day PBMC culture with coronavirus spike peptide pools or control peptides (ViraFEST assay). Researchers reported culturing approximately 2 million PBMCs per well with approximately 10 IU/ml IL-2 and 8 to 10 ug/ml peptide pools. With respect to this clonotype: Its antigen is still unknown.

With the Oncomine TCR Beta short-read assay, DNA from cultured CD4+ T cells was sequenced. TCRdb re-derived calls from the PCR reads in MiXCR, one entry per CDR3 protein. Among about 15,000 distinct CDR3 sequences, around 32% were seen once, and the ten largest hold roughly 14%. The sequence derives from a human donor with COVID-19. Sequencing input: cultured CD4+ T cells from blood. This rearrangement joins TRBV18 to TRBJ2-2; D perhaps matches TRBD1 (6 bases). CDR3 in amino acids: CASSSDRSTGELFF. In DNA, the CDR3 is TGTGCCAGCTCATCGGACAGAAGCACCGGGGAGCTGTTTTTT.